This TCR beta chain was recovered during a study of post-analysis software for immune sequencing data. Looking at the study overall: Multiple sclerosis in the patients followed relapsing-remitting, secondary progressive and progressive-relapsing courses. Notes on the study in general: Pronounced co-clustering by F measure was evident among identically batched samples. Among multiple sclerosis patients, normalized Chao1 diversity was significantly below that of controls. In patients, about five TRBV segments were more frequent than in controls, with TRBV5-6, TRBV5-1 and TRBV20-1 among them.

Unique molecular identifiers tagged the TCR beta cDNA libraries. TCRdb used MiXCR to reprocess the PCR reads, holding one entry per CDR3 protein. The sample lists hundreds of thousands of distinct CDR3 sequences, approximately 30% occurring once. V lost 0 bases, J lost 5 bases, and 15 bases lay in between. The CDR3 has 16 amino acids. Germline V gives CDR1 SGHRS, CDR2 YFSETQ. This clonotype was seen a few times. Antigen: not known. The clonotype originates from a girl aged 10 to 17 with multiple sclerosis. The chain is built from TRBV5-1 and TRBJ2-1; no clear D gene. Sequenced: blood. CDR3 residues: CASSLVSGVRHNEQFF. In DNA, the CDR3 is TGCGCCAGCAGCTTGGTATCTGGTGTCCGGCACAATGAGCAGTTCTTC.